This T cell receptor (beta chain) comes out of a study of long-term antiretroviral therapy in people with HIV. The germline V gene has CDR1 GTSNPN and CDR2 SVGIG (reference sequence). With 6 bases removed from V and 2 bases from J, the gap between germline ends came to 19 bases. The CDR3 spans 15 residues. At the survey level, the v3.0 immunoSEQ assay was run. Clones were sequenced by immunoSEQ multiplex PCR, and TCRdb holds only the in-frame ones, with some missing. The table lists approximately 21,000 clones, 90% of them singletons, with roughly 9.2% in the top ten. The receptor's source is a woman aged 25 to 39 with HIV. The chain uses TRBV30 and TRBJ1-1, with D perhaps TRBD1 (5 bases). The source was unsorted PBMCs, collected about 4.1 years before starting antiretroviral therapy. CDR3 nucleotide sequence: TGTGCCTGTAATGACCGACTGAGGGGTAACACTGAAGCTTTCTTT. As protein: CACNDRLRGNTEAFF.